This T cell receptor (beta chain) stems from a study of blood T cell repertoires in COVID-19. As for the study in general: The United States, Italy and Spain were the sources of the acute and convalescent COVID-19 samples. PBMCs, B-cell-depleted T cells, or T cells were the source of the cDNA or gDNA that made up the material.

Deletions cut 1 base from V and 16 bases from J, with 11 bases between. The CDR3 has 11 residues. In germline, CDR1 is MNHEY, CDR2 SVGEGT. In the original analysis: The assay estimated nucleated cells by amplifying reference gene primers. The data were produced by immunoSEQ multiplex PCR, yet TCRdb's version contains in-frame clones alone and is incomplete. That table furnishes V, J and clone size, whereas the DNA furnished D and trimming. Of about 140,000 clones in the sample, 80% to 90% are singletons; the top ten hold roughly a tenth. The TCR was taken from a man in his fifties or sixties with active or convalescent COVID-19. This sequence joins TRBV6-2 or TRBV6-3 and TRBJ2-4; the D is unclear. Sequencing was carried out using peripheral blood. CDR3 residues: CASSYFSVNYF. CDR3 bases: TGTGCCAGCAGTTACTTTTCAGTGAACTACTTC.